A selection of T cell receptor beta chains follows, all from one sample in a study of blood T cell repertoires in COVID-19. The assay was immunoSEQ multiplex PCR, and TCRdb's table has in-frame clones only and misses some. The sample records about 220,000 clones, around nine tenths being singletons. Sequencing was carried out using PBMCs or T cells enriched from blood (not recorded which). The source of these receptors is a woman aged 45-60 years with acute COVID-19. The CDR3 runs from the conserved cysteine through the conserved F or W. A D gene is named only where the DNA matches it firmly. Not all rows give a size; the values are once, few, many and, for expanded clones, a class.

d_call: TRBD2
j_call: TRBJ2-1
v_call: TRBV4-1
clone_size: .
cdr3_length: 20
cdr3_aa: CASSQGQPGTSGRIYNEQFF
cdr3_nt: TGCGCCAGCAGCCAAGGCCAACCCGGGACTAGCGGGAGAATTTACAATGAGCAGTTCTTC

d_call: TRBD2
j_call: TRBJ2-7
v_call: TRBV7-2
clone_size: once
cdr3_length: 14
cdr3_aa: CASSFLADVYEQYF
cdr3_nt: TGTGCCAGCAGCTTCCTAGCGGACGTCTACGAGCAGTACTTC

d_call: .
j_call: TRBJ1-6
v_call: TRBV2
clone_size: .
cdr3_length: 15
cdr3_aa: CASSEDQGYNSPLHF
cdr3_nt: TGTGCCAGCAGTGAAGACCAGGGTTATAATTCACCCCTCCACTTT

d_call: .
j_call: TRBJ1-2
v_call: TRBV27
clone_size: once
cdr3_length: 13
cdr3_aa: CATAGRVFAGYTF
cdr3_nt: TGTGCCACCGCTGGGCGGGTTTTCGCGGGCTACACCTTC

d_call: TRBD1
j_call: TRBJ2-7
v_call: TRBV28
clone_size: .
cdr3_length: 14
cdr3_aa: CASKRQGAVHEQYF
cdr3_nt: TGTGCCAGCAAAAGACAGGGGGCAGTCCACGAGCAGTACTTC

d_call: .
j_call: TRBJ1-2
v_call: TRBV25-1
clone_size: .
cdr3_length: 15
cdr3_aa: CASSEWVGGGYGYTF
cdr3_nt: TGTGCCAGCAGTGAATGGGTGGGAGGAGGCTATGGCTACACCTTC

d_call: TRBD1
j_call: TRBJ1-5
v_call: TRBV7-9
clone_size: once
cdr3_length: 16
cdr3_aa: CASSPGGSNSNQPQHF
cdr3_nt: TGTGCCAGCAGCCCAGGGGGTTCCAATAGCAATCAGCCCCAGCATTTT

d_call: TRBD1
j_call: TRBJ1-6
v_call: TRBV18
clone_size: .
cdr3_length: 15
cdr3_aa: CASSVGGGGNSPLHF
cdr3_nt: TGTGCCAGCTCAGTCGGAGGGGGCGGTAATTCACCCCTCCACTTT

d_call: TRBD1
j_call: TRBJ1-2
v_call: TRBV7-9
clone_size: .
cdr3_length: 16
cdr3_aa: CASSFLTVGTGDGYTF
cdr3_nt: TGTGCCAGCAGCTTCCTGACCGTTGGGACAGGGGATGGCTACACCTTC

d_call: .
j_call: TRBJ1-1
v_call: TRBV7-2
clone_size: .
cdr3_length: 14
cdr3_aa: CASSFGLMNTEAFF
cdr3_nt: TGTGCCAGCAGCTTCGGACTGATGAACACTGAAGCTTTCTTT

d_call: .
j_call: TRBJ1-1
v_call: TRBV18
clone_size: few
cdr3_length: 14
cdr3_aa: CASSPRTSNTEAFF
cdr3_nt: TGTGCCAGCTCACCTCGGACATCGAACACTGAAGCTTTCTTT

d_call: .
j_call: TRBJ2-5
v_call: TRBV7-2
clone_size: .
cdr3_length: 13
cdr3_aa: CASSYGVRDAEYF
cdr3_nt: TGTGCCAGCAGCTATGGCGTGCGGGATGCTGAGTACTTC

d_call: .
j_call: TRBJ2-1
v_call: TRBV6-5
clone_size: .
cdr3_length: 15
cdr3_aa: CASTQGGFSYNEQFF
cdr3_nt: TGTGCCAGCACCCAGGGGGGATTCTCCTACAATGAGCAGTTCTTC

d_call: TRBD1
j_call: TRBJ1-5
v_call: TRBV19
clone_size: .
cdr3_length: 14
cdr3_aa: CASSPRTGEQPQHF
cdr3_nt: TGTGCCAGTAGTCCGCGGACAGGTGAACAGCCCCAGCATTTT

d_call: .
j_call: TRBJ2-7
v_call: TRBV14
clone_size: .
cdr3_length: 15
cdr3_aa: CASSQQRGVPYEQYF
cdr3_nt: TGTGCCAGCAGCCAGCAGAGAGGAGTTCCCTACGAGCAGTACTTC

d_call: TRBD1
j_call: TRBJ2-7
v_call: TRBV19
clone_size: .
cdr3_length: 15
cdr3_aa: CASSMGQGQSYEQYF
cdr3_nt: TGTGCCAGTAGTATGGGGCAGGGACAGTCCTACGAGCAGTACTTC

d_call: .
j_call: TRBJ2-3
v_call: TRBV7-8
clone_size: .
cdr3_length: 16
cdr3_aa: CASSLDITTFTDTQYF
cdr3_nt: TGTGCCAGCAGCTTAGATATAACTACTTTCACAGATACGCAGTATTTT

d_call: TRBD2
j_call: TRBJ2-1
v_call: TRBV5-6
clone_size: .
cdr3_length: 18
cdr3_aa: CASSSPGLAGLTYNEQFF
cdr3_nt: TGTGCCAGCAGCTCGCCTGGACTAGCGGGATTGACCTACAATGAGCAGTTCTTC

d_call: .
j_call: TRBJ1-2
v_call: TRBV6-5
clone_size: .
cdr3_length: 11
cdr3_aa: CASRINYGYTF
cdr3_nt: TGTGCCTCGCGGATTAACTATGGCTACACCTTC

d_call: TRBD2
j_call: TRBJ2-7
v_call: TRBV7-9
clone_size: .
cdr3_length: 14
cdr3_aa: CASSSSGRAYEQYF
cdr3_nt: TGTGCCAGCAGCTCTAGCGGGAGGGCCTACGAGCAGTACTTC

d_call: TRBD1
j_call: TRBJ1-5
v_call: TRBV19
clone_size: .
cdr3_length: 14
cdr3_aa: CASNHRGTNQPQHF
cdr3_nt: TGTGCCAGTAACCACAGGGGAACCAATCAGCCCCAGCATTTT

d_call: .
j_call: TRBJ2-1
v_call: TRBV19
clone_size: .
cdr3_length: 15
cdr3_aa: CASSIDSLGGNEQFF
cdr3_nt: TGTGCCAGTAGTATAGATAGCTTAGGGGGCAATGAGCAGTTCTTC

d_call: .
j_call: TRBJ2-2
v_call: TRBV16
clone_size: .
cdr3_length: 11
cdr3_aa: CASSYSGELFF
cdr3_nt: TGTGCCAGCAGCTATTCCGGGGAGCTGTTTTTT

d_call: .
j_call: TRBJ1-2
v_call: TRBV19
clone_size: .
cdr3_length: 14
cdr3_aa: CASSIDGDFYGYTF
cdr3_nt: TGTGCCAGTAGTATAGACGGGGATTTCTATGGCTACACCTTC

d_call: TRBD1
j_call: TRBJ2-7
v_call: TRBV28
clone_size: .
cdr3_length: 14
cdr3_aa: CASRSDRGPYEQYF
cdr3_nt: TGTGCCAGCAGATCGGACAGGGGGCCCTACGAGCAGTACTTC

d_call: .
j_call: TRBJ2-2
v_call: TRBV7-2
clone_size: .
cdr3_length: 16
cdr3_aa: CASSPIVGSMAGELFF
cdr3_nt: TGTGCCAGCAGCCCCATTGTGGGCTCAATGGCCGGGGAGCTGTTTTTT

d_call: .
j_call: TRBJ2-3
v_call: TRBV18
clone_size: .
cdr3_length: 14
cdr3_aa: CASSPSGAPDTQYF
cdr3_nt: TGTGCCAGCTCACCTTCGGGAGCCCCAGATACGCAGTATTTT

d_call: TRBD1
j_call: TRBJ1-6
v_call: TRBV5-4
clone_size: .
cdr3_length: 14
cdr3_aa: CASSIDRGNSPLHF
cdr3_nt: TGTGCCAGCAGCATTGACAGGGGCAATTCACCCCTCCACTTT